This is a list of T cell receptor beta chains from one sample in a study of read filtering for tumor transcriptome and immune sequencing. MiXCR, run by TCRdb on the reads, gives a single entry per CDR3 protein. Counted here are over 90,000 distinct CDR3 sequences, under 25% occurring once; the ten biggest clones make up more than 9.5%. The specimen was a population of CD138-negative cells sorted from bone marrow. The receptor set was obtained from a donor older than 35 with multiple myeloma. The CDR3 runs from the conserved cysteine through the conserved F or W. D genes are given only for firm matches. The listing skips clone size in some rows; elsewhere it reads once, few, many or a size class.

V,size,J,D,DNA,CDR3
TRBV2,-,TRBJ2-3,-,TGTGCCAGCAGTGAGCACGGCACAGATACGCAGTATTTT,CASSEHGTDTQYF
TRBV7-9,many,TRBJ1-1,-,TGTGCCAGCAGCGGAATGGGAGCTGAAGCTTTCTTT,CASSGMGAEAFF
TRBV4-1,few,TRBJ1-1,TRBD1,TGCGCCAGCAGCCTCGAGGACAGGGGACCTGAGAACACTGAAGCTTTCTTT,CASSLEDRGPENTEAFF
TRBV20-1,many,TRBJ2-3,-,TGCAGTGCAGGTAGCACAGATACGCAGTATTTT,CSAGSTDTQYF
TRBV27,many,TRBJ1-1,-,TGTGCCAGCAGTTTGGCCAGTACGAGAACTGAAGCTTTCTTT,CASSLASTRTEAFF
TRBV5-1,many,TRBJ2-7,-,TGCGCCAGCAGCCCGGATGCCGGGCCAATAGCCAACGAGCAGTACTTC,CASSPDAGPIANEQYF
TRBV5-5,few,TRBJ2-4,-,TGTGCCAGCAGCTTGTCTCAGGGTACAAACATTCAGTACTTC,CASSLSQGTNIQYF
TRBV29-1,many,TRBJ1-2,-,TGCAGCGTTGAAGATCTGGACAGCAACAATGGCTACACCTTC,CSVEDLDSNNGYTF
TRBV7-9,-,TRBJ1-5,-,TGTGCCAGCAGGGGGTCAGGGAGCAATCAGCCCCAGCATTTT,CASRGSGSNQPQHF
TRBV2,many,TRBJ2-2,-,TGTGCCAGCACCGGGACATCGAACACCGGGGAGCTGTTTTTT,CASTGTSNTGELFF
TRBV24-1,many,TRBJ2-5,-,TGTGCCACCAGTGAATCTCCAGCTCAAGAGACCCAGTACTTC,CATSESPAQETQYF